This T cell receptor (beta chain) was identified during a study of T cells in Graves' hyperthyroidism and ophthalmopathy. Germline V gene data show CDR1 as MNHEY and CDR2 as SVGEGT. J lost 0 bases, V lost 5 bases, and 3 bases had no gene match. The CDR3 has 15 amino acids. A few counts support this clonotype. The antigen remains unidentified. Study-wide results and caveats: In simple terms, a model built on 13 V-J features told ophthalmopathy apart from stable hyperthyroidism. Blood also carried most thyroid clonotypes expanded above 0.001.

Stable Graves' hyperthyroidism denoted no ophthalmopathy progression over 18 months. Patients having uncontrolled infection, another autoimmune disease, pregnancy or lactation were not included. Regions amplified from RNA transcripts were the TCR beta CDR3 regions. First-round RT-PCR with HTBI primers amplified the TCR CDR3 region. TCRdb reanalysed the multiplex PCR reads using MiXCR and keeps one entry per CDR3 protein. The table includes some 760,000 distinct CDR3 sequences, less than 15% detected once. V usage is TRBV6-2 or TRBV6-3 and J usage is TRBJ1-5; 8 bases are shared with TRBD1. The source of this sequence is a woman aged 18-29 years with Graves' hyperthyroidism. The sequencing input was blood. CDR3 sequence (DNA): TGTGCCAGCAGTGACAGGGGATATAGCAATCAGCCCCAGCATTTT. It yields the protein CASSDRGYSNQPQHF.